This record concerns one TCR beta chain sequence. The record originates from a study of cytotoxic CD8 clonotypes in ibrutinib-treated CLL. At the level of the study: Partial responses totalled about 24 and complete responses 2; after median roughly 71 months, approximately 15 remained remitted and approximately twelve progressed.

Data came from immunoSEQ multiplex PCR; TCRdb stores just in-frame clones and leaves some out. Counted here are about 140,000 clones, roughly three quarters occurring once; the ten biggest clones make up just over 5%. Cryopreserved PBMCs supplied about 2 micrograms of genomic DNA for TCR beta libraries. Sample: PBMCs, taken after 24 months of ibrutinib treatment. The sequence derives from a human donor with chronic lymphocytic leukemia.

The CDR3 reads CASSFSGRSQHF. The CDR3 nucleotides are TGTGCCAGCAGTTTTTCCGGGAGGTCCCAGCATTTT. The chain is built from TRBV28 and TRBJ1-5; D not certain. The ends were cut back, 3 bases at V and 11 bases at J, with 11 bases in the middle. The CDR3 is 12 amino acids. Germline loops: CDR1 MDHEN, CDR2 SYDVKM.